This TCR beta chain comes out of a study of blood T cell repertoires in COVID-19 (dated by TCRdb to the early 2020s). A note on the overall study: Collaborator samples came from the United States, Italy and Spain and covered acute and convalescent phases of COVID-19. The material from the prospective study consisted of cDNA or gDNA derived from T cells, B-cell-depleted T cells, or PBMCs. Deeply sampled blood TCRbeta repertoires from subjects exposed to, actively infected with, or recovered from COVID-19 were included in the dataset. The repertoires were released in a freely available public database meant as a resource for research on the immune response to SARS-CoV-2. The samples were drawn from the first 160 participants of the ongoing ImmuneRACE study and from more than 1,000 subjects provided by 6 global collaborators. The sample metadata nearly always contained a de-identified subject ID, COVID-19 status, age in years and sex. Where available, HLA class I and class II types were obtained from metadata supplied by the sample provider rather than from assay-based typing.

The immunoSEQ Assay, a bias-controlled multiplex PCR, was used to amplify TCRbeta CDR3 regions from genomic DNA. The authors processed their data as follows. The number of nucleated cells in each sample was estimated from the amplification of reference gene primers within the assay. Sequence reads were collapsed and filtered to measure the absolute abundance of every unique TCRbeta CDR3 rearrangement. For each sample, productive Simpson clonality was calculated as the square root of Simpson's diversity index over productive rearrangements. In its TCRdb copy, this immuneACCESS table keeps in-frame sequences only and misses some clones. Where compared with another copy, unresolved V genes explain less than half of these, and the others have no known cause. D and trimming come from the DNA, and the V and J calls and clone size come from that table. The sample includes about 130,000 clones, with over 75% observed a single time. 25% to 30% of the sample lies in the top ten.

Worth noting for this clone: The specificity of this receptor is unknown. The record has no base qualities; no much larger clone is one base away.

The investigation overall reported the following: The amount of clinical and demographic metadata varied by source and participant and was provided uncurated.

Each collaborating institution followed its own protocols to collect whole blood in K2EDTA tubes. For TCRbeta analysis, collaborator samples were shipped as frozen whole blood, as isolated PBMCs, or as DNA extracted from either sample type. This TCR was recovered from a woman over 75 with acute or convalescent COVID-19. The sample taken for sequencing was peripheral blood.

The nucleotide sequence is TGTGCCAGTATCCCAAACAGGGGCACTGAAGCTTTCTTT. It is translated as CASIPNRGTEAFF. This chain is built from TRBV19 and TRBJ1-1; a stretch of 7 junction bases matches TRBD1. From its cysteine to its phenylalanine, the CDR3 spans 13 amino acids. CDR3 DNA is the only sequence kept; it has 39 bases, read in frame from the first base. CDR1 and CDR2 were assigned from the germline V gene (reference sequence) as LNHDA and SQIVND. Clipping removes 7 bases from V and 4 bases from J, with 6 as the unmatched junction base count.